This T cell receptor (beta chain) emerged from a study of blood T cells in healthy people across ages. Study-level background: Template-switching capture recovered about one barcoded beta molecule per two T cells. Study results and limitations: The percentage of naive T cells correlated strongly with TCR beta diversity. Researchers deemed the diversity estimates from one million T cells underestimates.

This clonotype has only a few counts. The antigen is unknown. A second PCR, run for about 7 to 11 cycles, used a sample-barcoded 5' primer plus a J-beta primer mix. MiXCR was run by TCRdb on the 5' RACE reads, yielding one entry per CDR3 protein. The data hold under 1 million distinct CDR3 sequences, with 40% to 50% observed a single time. V shed 5 bases and J 9 bases; nucleotides not matched to a gene: 7. Germline CDR1 is MNHEY and CDR2 is SVGAGI. This CDR3 region has 13 residues. Investigators took about 9.4 milliliters of peripheral blood from every donor. The source of this sequence is a man in his 60s in good health. The sequenced sample consisted of blood. The chain combines TRBV6-5 with TRBJ2-1; TRBD1 aligns across 7 bases. The CDR3 region is CASSHDRASEQFF. DNA of the CDR3: TGTGCCAGCAGTCATGACAGGGCCAGTGAGCAGTTCTTC.